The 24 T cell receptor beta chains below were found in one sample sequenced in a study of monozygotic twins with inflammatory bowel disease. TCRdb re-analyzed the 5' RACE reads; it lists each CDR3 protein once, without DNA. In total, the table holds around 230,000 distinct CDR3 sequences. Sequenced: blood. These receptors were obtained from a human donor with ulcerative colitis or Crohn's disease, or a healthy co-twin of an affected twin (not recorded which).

The chain's CDR3 is CASGLGPGYQPQHF. This chain uses TRBV12-5 with TRBJ1-5. Germline CDR1 and CDR2: LGHNT and FRNRAP. This CDR3 region has 14 residues.

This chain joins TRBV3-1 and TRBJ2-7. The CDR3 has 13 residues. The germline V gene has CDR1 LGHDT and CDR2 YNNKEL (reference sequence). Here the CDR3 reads CASSPGRSYEQYF.

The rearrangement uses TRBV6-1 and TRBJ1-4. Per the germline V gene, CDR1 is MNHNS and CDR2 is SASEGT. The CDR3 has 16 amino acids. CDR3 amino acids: CASSVNSGASNEKLFF.

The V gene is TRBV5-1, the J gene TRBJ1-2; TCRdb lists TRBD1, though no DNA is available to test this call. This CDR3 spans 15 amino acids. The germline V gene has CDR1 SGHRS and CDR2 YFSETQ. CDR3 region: CASSTGHLGGYGYTF. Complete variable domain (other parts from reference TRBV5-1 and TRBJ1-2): KAGVTQTPRYLIKTRGQQVTLSCSPISGHRSVSWYQQTPGQGLQFLFEYFSETQRNKGNFPGRFSGRQFSNSRSEMNVSTLELGDSALYLCASSTGHLGGYGYTFGSGTRLTVV.

The chain's CDR3 is CASSRGLADNEQFF. The chain recombines TRBV12-3 or TRBV12-4 with TRBJ2-1; TCRdb's D gene call, TRBD2, goes unchecked for lack of DNA. The CDR3 length is 14 residues.

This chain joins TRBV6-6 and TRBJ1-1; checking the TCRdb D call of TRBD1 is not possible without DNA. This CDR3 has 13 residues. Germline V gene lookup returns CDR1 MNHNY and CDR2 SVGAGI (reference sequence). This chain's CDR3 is CASRNGQGGEAFF.

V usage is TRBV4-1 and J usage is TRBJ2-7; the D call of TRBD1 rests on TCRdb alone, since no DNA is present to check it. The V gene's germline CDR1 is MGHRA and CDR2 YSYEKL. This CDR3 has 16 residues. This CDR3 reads CASSQDVRGRAYEQYF.

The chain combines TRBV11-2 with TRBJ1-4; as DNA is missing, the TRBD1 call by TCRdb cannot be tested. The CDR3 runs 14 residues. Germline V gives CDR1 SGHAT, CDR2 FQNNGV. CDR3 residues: CASSLTEGSEKLFF.

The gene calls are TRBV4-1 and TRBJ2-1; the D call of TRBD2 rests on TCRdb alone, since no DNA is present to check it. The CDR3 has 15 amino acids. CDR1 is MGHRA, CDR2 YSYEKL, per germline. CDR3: CASSQGGARIDEQFF.

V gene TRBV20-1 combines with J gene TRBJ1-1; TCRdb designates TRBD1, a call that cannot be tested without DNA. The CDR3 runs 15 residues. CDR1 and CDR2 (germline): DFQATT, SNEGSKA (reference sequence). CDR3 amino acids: CSARDRGGAGSEAFF.

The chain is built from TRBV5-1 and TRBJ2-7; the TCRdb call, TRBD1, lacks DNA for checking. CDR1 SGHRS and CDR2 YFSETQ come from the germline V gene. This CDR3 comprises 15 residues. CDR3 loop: CASSLEGGTNYEQYF. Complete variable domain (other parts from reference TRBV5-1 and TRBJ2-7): KAGVTQTPRYLIKTRGQQVTLSCSPISGHRSVSWYQQTPGQGLQFLFEYFSETQRNKGNFPGRFSGRQFSNSRSEMNVSTLELGDSALYLCASSLEGGTNYEQYFGPGTRLTVT.

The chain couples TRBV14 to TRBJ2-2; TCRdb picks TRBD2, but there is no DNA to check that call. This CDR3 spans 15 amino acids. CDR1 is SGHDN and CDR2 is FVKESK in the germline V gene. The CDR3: CASSLGTSATGELFF.

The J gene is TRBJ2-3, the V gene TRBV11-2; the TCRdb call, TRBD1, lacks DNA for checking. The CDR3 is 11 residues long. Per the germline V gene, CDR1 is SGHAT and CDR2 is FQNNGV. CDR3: CASSAGQGTYF. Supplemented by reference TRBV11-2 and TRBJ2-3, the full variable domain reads EAGVAQSPRYKIIEKRQSVAFWCNPISGHATLYWYQQILGQGPKLLIQFQNNGVVDDSQLPKDRFSAERLKGVDSTLKIQPAKLEDSAVYLCASSAGQGTYFGPGTRLTVL.

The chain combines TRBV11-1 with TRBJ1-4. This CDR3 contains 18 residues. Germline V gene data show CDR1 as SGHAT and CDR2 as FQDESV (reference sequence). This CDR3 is CASSSRTDYSATNEKLFF.

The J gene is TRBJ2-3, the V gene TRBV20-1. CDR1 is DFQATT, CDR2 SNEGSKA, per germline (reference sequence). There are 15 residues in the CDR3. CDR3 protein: CSAREGFPKADTQYF.

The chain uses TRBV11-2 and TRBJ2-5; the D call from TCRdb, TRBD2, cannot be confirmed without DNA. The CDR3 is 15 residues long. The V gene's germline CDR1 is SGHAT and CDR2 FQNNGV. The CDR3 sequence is CASSLGGGMGETQYF.

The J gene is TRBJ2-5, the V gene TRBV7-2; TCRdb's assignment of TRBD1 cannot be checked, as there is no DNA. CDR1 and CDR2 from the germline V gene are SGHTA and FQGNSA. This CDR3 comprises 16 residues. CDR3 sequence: CASSFYHAQGRETQYF.

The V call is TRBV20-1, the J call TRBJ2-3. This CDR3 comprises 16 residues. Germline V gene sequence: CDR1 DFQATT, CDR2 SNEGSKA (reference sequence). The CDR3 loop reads CSARSFFSGSADTQYF.

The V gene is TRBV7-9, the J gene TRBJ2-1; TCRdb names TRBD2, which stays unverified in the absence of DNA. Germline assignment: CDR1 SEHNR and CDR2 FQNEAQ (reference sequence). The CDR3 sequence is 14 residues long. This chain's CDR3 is CASSSPGPRIKQFF.

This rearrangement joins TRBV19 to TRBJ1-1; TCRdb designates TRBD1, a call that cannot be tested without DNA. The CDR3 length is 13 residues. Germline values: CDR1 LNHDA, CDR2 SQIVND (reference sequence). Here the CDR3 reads CASKGIMNTEAFF. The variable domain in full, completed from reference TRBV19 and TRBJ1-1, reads DGGITQSPKYLFRKEGQNVTLSCEQNLNHDAMYWYRQDPGQGLRLIYYSQIVNDFQKGDIAEGYSVSREKKESFPLTVTSAQKNPTAFYLCASKGIMNTEAFFGQGTRLTVV.

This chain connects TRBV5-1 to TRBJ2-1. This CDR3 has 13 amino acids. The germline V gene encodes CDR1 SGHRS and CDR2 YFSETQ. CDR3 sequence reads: CASTFAPDNEQFF.

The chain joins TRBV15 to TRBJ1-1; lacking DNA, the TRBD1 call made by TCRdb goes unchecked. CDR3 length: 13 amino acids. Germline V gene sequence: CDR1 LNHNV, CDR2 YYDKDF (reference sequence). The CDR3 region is CATSGTVSTEAFF.

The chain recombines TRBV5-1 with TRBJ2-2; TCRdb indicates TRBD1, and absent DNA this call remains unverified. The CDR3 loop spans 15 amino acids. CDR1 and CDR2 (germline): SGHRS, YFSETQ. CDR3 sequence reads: CASLPGALNTGELFF. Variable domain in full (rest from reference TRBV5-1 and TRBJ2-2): KAGVTQTPRYLIKTRGQQVTLSCSPISGHRSVSWYQQTPGQGLQFLFEYFSETQRNKGNFPGRFSGRQFSNSRSEMNVSTLELGDSALYLCASLPGALNTGELFFGEGSRLTVL.

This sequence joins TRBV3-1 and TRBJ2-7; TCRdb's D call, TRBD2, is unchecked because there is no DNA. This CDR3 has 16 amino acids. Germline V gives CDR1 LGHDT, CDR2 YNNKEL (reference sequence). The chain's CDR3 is CASSHRLAGASYEQYF.